The present entry profiles one T cell receptor beta chain with its context. Its antigen target is currently unknown. It has no much larger one-base neighbor in the sample; base qualities were not kept. CDR1 is given as SGHAT and CDR2 as FQDESV, both from the germline V gene (reference sequence). Trimmed from V: 5 bases; trimmed from J: 5 bases; junction bases lacking a gene match: 13. The CDR3 holds 16 amino acids from the cysteine to the phenylalanine. CDR3 DNA is the only sequence kept; it has 48 bases, read in frame from the first base. The data belong to a study of blood T cells in healthy people across ages (dated by TCRdb to about 2015). For the study in its entirety: In model experiments, template switching captured roughly one uniquely barcoded TCR beta cDNA molecule for every two T cells. Using deep sequencing normalized with unique cDNA molecular identifiers, the study measured how TCR beta repertoire diversity changes with age. The donors were split into four age groups: young (average 16 years), middle-aged (about 40), aged (approximately 60) and long-lived (about 74). Using the same blood draw, the study looked at two additional independent replicas of 1 million unique cDNA reads for two donors, one aged 18 to 29 and the other aged 80 or older.

The investigation overall reported the following: Because the CMV infection status of the donors was unknown, age-related changes in expanded clonotypes may potentially have been confounded. As age increased, observed TCR beta diversity per million T cells dropped in a roughly linear way, and a significant reduction was already evident by age roughly 36. Because profiling used bulk unsorted PBMCs, naive and antigen-experienced compartments could not be compared conclusively. Estimates of total diversity based on one million sequenced T cells were considered lower bounds and underestimates. The percentage of naive T cells measured by flow cytometry correlated strongly with observed TCR beta diversity. Compared with the aged group, the long-lived group had more naive CD4+ T cells, fewer expanded clones and increased TCR diversity, a pattern suggesting age selection.

The library was made by 5' RACE. The instrument given in TCRdb is Illumina HiSeq 2500. A second roughly 7 to 11 cycle PCR used a sample-barcoded 5' primer and a J-beta primer mix. A template-switch 5' adaptor carrying 12 random nucleotides introduced a unique molecular identifier onto each TCR beta cDNA molecule. Each sample yielded at least 2.5 million CDR3-containing paired-end reads. First-strand cDNA was synthesized from all RNA with the Mint cDNA synthesis kit, primed by a TRBC-specific oligonucleotide. After uracil-DNA glycosylase treatment, a first 18-cycle PCR used universal primers M1SS and BC2_uni_R on all cDNA. Concerning the study's data processing: Each sample was normalized by randomly selecting 1 million high-quality reads, each carrying a distinct molecular identifier. Instead of being binned into consensus sequences, reads with shared molecular identifiers were discarded. MiTCR, set to a Q25 quality threshold and the strictest error-elimination algorithm, was used for CDR3 identification, clonotype clustering and error correction. A nonparametric unseen species model using Euler transformation provided a lower-bound estimate of total TCR beta diversity. TCRdb ran its own pipeline on the public reads, namely fastp trimming at Q25 and MiXCR clone calling, and kept in-frame beta chains. Identical CDR3 proteins give one entry, which carries the most common genes and DNA. The authors' filters were not applied to this entry. This sample has around 1,000,000 distinct CDR3 sequences in its table, and about 23% of those were observed once. Less than 0.85% of the sample is taken by the ten largest.

Donors were under 40 systemically healthy Caucasian individuals from Russia aged roughly 6 to 95 years. Ten milliliters of peripheral blood were drawn from each donor into EDTA-treated Vacutainer tubes. Ficoll-Paque density-gradient centrifugation was used to isolate PBMCs, with at least 7 million obtained per sample. Total RNA, at least 5 micrograms per sample, was extracted from PBMCs with Trizol reagent. For every donor, an aliquot of PBMCs went through flow cytometry to measure the percentages of naive CD45RAhigh/CD27high T cells. These data are also associated with another study on T cells of mothers and their children. That second report states: Donors were nine systemically healthy Caucasian individuals: three mothers and their six children. cDNA synthesis used all of the extracted RNA, with around 1.6 ug of RNA in each 15 ul reaction. In the second PCR, sample barcodes and 2-4 random nucleotides were introduced via the M1S primer. More than 8 million TCR beta CDR3 reads were obtained from each mother, and roughly 3 million reads were obtained from each child. Thymic selection similarly shapes TCR recombination output in related and unrelated pairs, with minor effect from inherited differences. Related mother-child pairs always showed normalized repertoire overlap that was slightly higher than in unrelated mother-child pairs, though the difference was never significant. No persistent microchimeric T cell clones were detected, at a sensitivity of around 97 clones per million clonotypes. To look for features that set related mother-child pairs apart from unrelated individuals, the researchers ran deep NGS to compare the TCR beta repertoires of mothers and children. On average, the children were approximately 11 +/- 4 years old, while the mothers were about 37 +/- 4 years old. After adapter ligation with NEBNext reagents, the libraries were sequenced on Illumina HiSeq 2000 with 100+100 nt paired-end reads. To prevent cross-contamination, the mother and child libraries were prepared one month apart and sequenced in separate runs. Each donor had between roughly 450,000 and 2,300,000 distinct TCR beta clonotypes identified. Naive TCR beta clonotypes were estimated from low-frequency clonotypes matched to each donor's FACS-determined naive share, without sorting.

The receptor's source is a girl aged 2-10 years in good health. The receptor chain draws on TRBV11-1 and TRBJ2-5; 8 junctional bases match TRBD1. Sequences were obtained from blood. The nucleotide sequence reads as follows: TGTGCCAGCAGCCCGCCCCAGGACAGGGCCAGCGAGACCCAGTACTTC. Translated, this is CASSPPQDRASETQYF.